Shown below are 28 T cell receptor beta chains from a single sample sequenced in a study of blood T cell repertoires in COVID-19. The method was immunoSEQ multiplex PCR; TCRdb's version includes in-frame clones alone and lacks a portion of them. The sample records roughly 110,000 clones, more than 80% being singletons. Material: peripheral blood. These receptors were obtained from a woman aged 60 to 75 with acute or convalescent COVID-19.

This chain connects TRBV6-5 to TRBJ2-1; TRBD1 is a possible D gene (5 bases). Trimming took off 5 bases at V and 6 bases at J, with 14 bases between the two ends. The germline V gene encodes CDR1 MNHEY and CDR2 SVGAGI. The CDR3 length is 14 residues. The CDR3 spells CASSPLDSSNEQFF. DNA for the CDR3: TGTGCCAGCAGTCCCCTCGACAGTTCCAATGAGCAGTTCTTC.

The rearrangement uses TRBV6-5 and TRBJ1-5, with a weak D call TRBD1 (6 bases). Trimming cost V 8 bases and J 2 bases, with 13 bases left between them. Germline V gene sequence: CDR1 MNHEY, CDR2 SVGAGI. The CDR3 spans 14 residues. The CDR3 protein is CASRTGLGNQPQHF. CDR3 DNA sequence: TGTGCCAGCCGAACAGGGTTAGGCAATCAGCCCCAGCATTTT.

This clone has only one observation. The chain links TRBV7-2 to TRBJ2-7, with a tentative D call TRBD2 (6 bases). Germline CDR1 reads SGHTA; CDR2 reads FQGNSA. V gave up 5 bases and J gave up 7 bases, with 15 bases separating them. The CDR3 runs to 13 residues. The CDR3 reads CASSAGLTREQYF. The CDR3 DNA sequence: TGTGCCAGCAGCGCGGGGCTAACCAGGGAGCAGTACTTC.

V is TRBV27 and J is TRBJ1-1, with D perhaps matching TRBD1 (5 bases). With 6 bases removed from V and 5 bases from J, the gap between germline ends came to 16 bases. CDR1 is MNHEY, CDR2 SMNVEV, per germline (reference sequence). This CDR3 is 14 amino acids long. CDR3 amino acids: CASRGRQGYTEAFF. CDR3 in DNA: TGTGCCAGCAGGGGGCGGCAGGGCTATACTGAAGCTTTCTTT.

This clone occurred once. The chain employs TRBV27 and TRBJ2-2, with TRBD1 matching over 7 bases. After removal of 5 bases from V and 5 bases from J, the junction contained 5 bases not matched to a gene. In germline, CDR1 is MNHEY, CDR2 SMNVEV (reference sequence). This CDR3 spans 14 amino acids. CDR3 coding DNA: TGTGCCAGCAGTCCCCGACAGGGAACCGGGGAGCTGTTTTTT. This translates into CASSPRQGTGELFF.

This chain uses TRBV10-2 with TRBJ1-2; no definite D call. Per the germline V gene, CDR1 is WSHSY and CDR2 is SAAADI. This CDR3 contains 14 residues. Trimming removed 0 bases at V and 4 bases at J, with 9 bases between. The DNA of the CDR3 is TGCGCCAGCAGTGAGTCTGTACAGTCCTATGGCTACACCTTC. Translated, it gives CASSESVQSYGYTF.

This rearrangement joins TRBV3-1 (or the pseudogene TRBV3-2) to TRBJ2-7; 10 bases map to TRBD2. Germline CDR1 and CDR2: LGHDT and YNNKEL (reference sequence). The CDR3 covers 16 residues. Losses at the gene ends were 4 bases for V and 5 bases for J; bases not matched to a gene: 11. As DNA, the CDR3 is TGTGCCAGCAGCCCACGAGCGGGGGGGACTACGGACGAGCAGTACTTC. This codes for CASSPRAGGTTDEQYF.

The chain is built from TRBV2 and TRBJ1-6; 10 bases are a match to TRBD1. There are 15 residues in the CDR3. The V segment lost 6 bases and the J segment 7 bases; nucleotides outside the gene matches: 6. Germline V gene sequence: CDR1 SNHLY, CDR2 FYNNEI. The chain's CDR3 is CASRTTGGGNSPLHF. CDR3 in DNA: TGTGCCAGCAGGACGACAGGGGGCGGCAATTCACCCCTCCACTTT.

The V gene is TRBV5-1, the J gene TRBJ2-7; D is perhaps TRBD1 (5 bases). V gave up 2 bases and J gave up 6 bases, with 18 bases separating them. Germline V CDR1 and CDR2: SGHRS, YFSETQ. The CDR3 runs 15 residues. The CDR3 loop reads CASSFTGRSQGEQYF. As DNA, the CDR3 is TGCGCCAGCAGCTTCACGGGCCGGTCGCAGGGCGAGCAGTACTTC.

The V and J genes are TRBV20-1 and TRBJ1-1; 7 bases map to TRBD1. The germline V gene encodes CDR1 DFQATT and CDR2 SNEGSKA (reference sequence). The junction had 5 bases not matched to a gene; V was cut back by 3 bases and J by 4 bases. The CDR3 is 13 residues long. The CDR3 loop is CSASQAGGTEAFF. The CDR3 DNA reads TGCAGTGCTAGTCAGGCAGGGGGCACTGAAGCTTTCTTT.

The V gene is TRBV9, the J gene TRBJ2-7, with 9 bases fitting TRBD2. The CDR3 has 16 residues. Germline V gene lookup returns CDR1 SGDLS and CDR2 YYNGEE. After removal of 0 bases from V and 2 bases from J, the junction contained 6 bases not matched to a gene. The CDR3 protein is CASSVVSSGAPYEQYF. The CDR3 DNA follows: TGTGCCAGCAGCGTAGTATCTAGCGGGGCGCCCTACGAGCAGTACTTC.

A few counts support this clone. The chain recombines TRBV7-9 with TRBJ1-1; D not resolved. CDR1 and CDR2 (germline): SEHNR, FQNEAQ (reference sequence). The CDR3 consists of 13 residues. V dropped 2 bases and J dropped 2 bases, with 6 bases sitting between them. The CDR3 is CASSLSLNTEAFF. DNA of the CDR3: TGTGCCAGCAGCTTATCCCTTAACACTGAAGCTTTCTTT.

This chain connects TRBV18 to TRBJ2-7; D not resolved. Germline V CDR1 and CDR2: KGHSH, LQKENI. V lost 3 bases and J 0 bases, leaving 12 bases between the germline ends. The CDR3 is 15 residues long. This CDR3 is CASSPRPDSSYEQYF. CDR3 sequence (DNA): TGTGCCAGCTCACCGCGGCCGGATTCCTCCTACGAGCAGTACTTC.

The gene calls are TRBV6-5 and TRBJ1-2, with D possibly matching TRBD1 (5 bases). CDR3 size: 12 residues. Germline values: CDR1 MNHEY, CDR2 SVGAGI. Trimming stripped 6 bases from V and 4 bases from J, with 9 bases between. CDR3 protein: CASRSTAYGYTF. DNA for the CDR3: TGTGCCAGCAGATCGACAGCCTATGGCTACACCTTC.

This clone came up a few times. V gene TRBV5-1 combines with J gene TRBJ2-7; 7 bases are shared with TRBD1. This CDR3 region has 15 residues. Germline V gene sequence: CDR1 SGHRS, CDR2 YFSETQ. V trimming: 0 bases; J trimming: 2 bases; junction bases outside the gene matches: 5. The CDR3 nucleotides read TGCGCCAGCAGCTTGGCAGGTCAGGGGGCCTACGAGCAGTACTTC. It is translated as CASSLAGQGAYEQYF. The full variable domain, completed using reference TRBV5-1 and TRBJ2-7, is KAGVTQTPRYLIKTRGQQVTLSCSPISGHRSVSWYQQTPGQGLQFLFEYFSETQRNKGNFPGRFSGRQFSNSRSEMNVSTLELGDSALYLCASSLAGQGAYEQYFGPGTRLTVT.

The J gene is TRBJ2-2, the V gene TRBV5-1, with TRBD1 matching 7 bases. The CDR3 extends over 14 amino acids. Looked up from germline, CDR1 is SGHRS and CDR2 is YFSETQ. The V and J ends lost 7 bases and 6 bases, in that order; junction bases with no gene match: 9. The CDR3 spells CASALQGRPGELFF. CDR3 in DNA: TGCGCCAGCGCATTACAGGGGCGCCCCGGGGAGCTGTTTTTT.

The chain has TRBV10-3 and TRBJ1-6, with unresolved D. Trimming removed 4 bases at V and 7 bases at J, with 14 bases between. The CDR3 is 15 amino acids. Germline CDR1 reads ENHRY; CDR2 reads SYGVKD. CDR3 DNA: TGTGCCATCAGTGGTCGTAACGACGGGAATTCACCCCTCCACTTT. Its translation is CAISGRNDGNSPLHF.

CDR3 sequence reads: CASRGRGNTEAFF. The CDR3 DNA follows: TGTGCCAGTAGAGGCAGGGGGAACACTGAAGCTTTCTTT. The chain employs TRBV19 and TRBJ1-1; TRBD1 might be the D (6 bases). This CDR3 comprises 13 residues. The V end lost 6 bases, the J end lost 1 base, and 9 bases lay between the germline ends. Germline CDR1 reads LNHDA; CDR2 reads SQIVND (reference sequence).

The rearrangement joins TRBV18 to TRBJ2-4, with TRBD1 identical over 8 bases. The CDR3 is 17 residues long. CDR1 is KGHSH, CDR2 LQKENI, per germline. The junction had 12 bases not matched to a gene; V was cut back by 8 bases and J by 0 bases. The CDR3 region is CASRHPGTGLAKNIQYF. As DNA, the CDR3 is TGTGCCAGCCGCCACCCCGGGACAGGTCTAGCCAAAAACATTCAGTACTTC.

V gene TRBV19 combines with J gene TRBJ2-3; TRBD2 might be the D (6 bases). V lost 3 bases, J lost 3 bases, and 10 bases lay in between. CDR3 size: 14 residues. Germline V gene data show CDR1 as LNHDA and CDR2 as SQIVND (reference sequence). The chain's CDR3 is CASSIPLATDTQYF. The DNA of the CDR3 is TGTGCCAGTAGTATCCCCCTAGCGACAGATACGCAGTATTTT.

The V and J genes are TRBV2 and TRBJ2-2; 10 nucleotides align to TRBD1. Unmatched junction bases numbered 15, after V lost 7 bases and J lost 10 bases. Germline lookup yields CDR1 SNHLY and CDR2 FYNNEI. This CDR3 spans 16 amino acids. For the CDR3, the DNA is TGTGCCAGCACCCCATTTCCGGGACAGGGGCCCGAGGAGCTGTTTTTT. Translation: CASTPFPGQGPEELFF.

The V and J genes are TRBV5-1 and TRBJ1-2, with 10 bases aligning to TRBD1. The germline gives CDR1 SGHRS, CDR2 YFSETQ. Losses at the gene ends were 4 bases for V and 6 bases for J; bases not matched to a gene: 9. The CDR3 runs to 15 residues. The CDR3 DNA reads as TGCGCCAGCAGCCGAACAAGACAGGGGGCCGATGGCTACACCTTC. Amino acid sequence: CASSRTRQGADGYTF.

The gene calls are TRBV28 and TRBJ1-2; D possibly corresponds to TRBD1 (6 bases). The CDR3 totals 16 residues. The V and J ends lost 6 bases and 4 bases respectively, with 21 bases between them. Germline lookup yields CDR1 MDHEN and CDR2 SYDVKM. The CDR3 region is CASSMGQGTRGYGYTF. The CDR3 nucleotides read TGTGCCAGCAGCATGGGCCAGGGGACTAGGGGCTATGGCTACACCTTC.

This chain connects TRBV19 to TRBJ2-7, with TRBD2 matching over 14 bases. Germline CDR1 reads LNHDA; CDR2 reads SQIVND (reference sequence). V was clipped by 9 bases and J by 7 bases; unmatched bases: 11. The CDR3 is 15 amino acids. CDR3 DNA: TGTGCCAGCCGGACTAGCGGGGGGACCTCGGAGGAGCAGTACTTC. Its translation is CASRTSGGTSEEQYF.

V gene TRBV5-4 combines with J gene TRBJ2-1; D perhaps matches TRBD2 (6 bases). The V gene's germline CDR1 is SGHNT and CDR2 YYREEE (reference sequence). CDR3 size: 15 residues. Trimming pared 4 bases from V and 0 bases from J, leaving 11 bases between. Written as DNA, the CDR3 is TGTGCCAGCAGCCCGGCGACTAGCTCCTACAATGAGCAGTTCTTC. This translates into CASSPATSSYNEQFF.

The chain has TRBV19 and TRBJ2-2; possible D gene TRBD1, 6 bases. Germline-derived CDR1 and CDR2 are LNHDA and SQIVND (reference sequence). This CDR3 region has 15 residues. V shed 6 bases and J shed 0 bases, with 11 bases lying between them. Here the CDR3 DNA reads TGTGCCAGTAGAGTTAGGGGGACGAACACCGGGGAGCTGTTTTTT. Amino acids: CASRVRGTNTGELFF. The full variable domain, its missing parts supplied by reference TRBV19 and TRBJ2-2, is DGGITQSPKYLFRKEGQNVTLSCEQNLNHDAMYWYRQDPGQGLRLIYYSQIVNDFQKGDIAEGYSVSREKKESFPLTVTSAQKNPTAFYLCASRVRGTNTGELFFGEGSRLTVL.

This chain uses TRBV3-1 (or the pseudogene TRBV3-2) with TRBJ1-4; no reliable D call. Germline loops: CDR1 LGHDT, CDR2 YNNKEL (reference sequence). V was trimmed by 3 bases and J by 7 bases, leaving 12 bases between them. This CDR3 is 14 amino acids long. The CDR3, as DNA: TGTGCCAGCAGCCAGACAAATAAAGTTGAAAAACTGTTTTTT. It translates to CASSQTNKVEKLFF.

The chain recombines TRBV4-1 with TRBJ1-4, with 12 bases lining up with TRBD1. Germline loops: CDR1 MGHRA, CDR2 YSYEKL. The CDR3 consists of 18 residues. V was pared by 0 bases and J by 7 bases, with 9 bases of the junction left unmatched. This CDR3 is CASSQDPGQGAAGEKLFF. The CDR3 nucleotides read TGCGCCAGCAGCCAAGATCCGGGACAGGGGGCGGCTGGTGAAAAACTGTTTTTT.